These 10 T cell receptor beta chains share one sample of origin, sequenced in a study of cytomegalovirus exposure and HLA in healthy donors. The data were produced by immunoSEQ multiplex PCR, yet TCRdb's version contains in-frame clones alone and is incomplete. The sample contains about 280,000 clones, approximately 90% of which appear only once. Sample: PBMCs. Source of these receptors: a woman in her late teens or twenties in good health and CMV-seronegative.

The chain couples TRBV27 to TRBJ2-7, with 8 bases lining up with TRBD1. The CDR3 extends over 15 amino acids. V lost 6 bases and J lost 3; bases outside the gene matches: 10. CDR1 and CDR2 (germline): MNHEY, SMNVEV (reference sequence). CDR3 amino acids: CASRQTGALNYEQYF. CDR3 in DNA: TGTGCCAGCAGGCAGACAGGGGCCCTTAACTACGAGCAGTACTTC.

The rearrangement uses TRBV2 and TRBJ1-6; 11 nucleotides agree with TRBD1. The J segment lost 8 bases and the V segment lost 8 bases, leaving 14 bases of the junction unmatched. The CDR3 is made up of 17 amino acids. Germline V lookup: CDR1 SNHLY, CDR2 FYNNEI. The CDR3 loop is CASGLERGQGAYSPLHF. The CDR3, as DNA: TGTGCCAGCGGATTAGAAAGAGGACAGGGGGCTTATTCACCCCTCCACTTT.

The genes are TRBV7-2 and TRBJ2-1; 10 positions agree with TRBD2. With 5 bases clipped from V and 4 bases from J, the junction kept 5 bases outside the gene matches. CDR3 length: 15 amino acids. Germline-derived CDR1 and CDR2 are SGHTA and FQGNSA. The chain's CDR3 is CASSPRTSGYNEQFF. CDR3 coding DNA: TGTGCCAGCAGCCCTCGGACTAGCGGATACAATGAGCAGTTCTTC.

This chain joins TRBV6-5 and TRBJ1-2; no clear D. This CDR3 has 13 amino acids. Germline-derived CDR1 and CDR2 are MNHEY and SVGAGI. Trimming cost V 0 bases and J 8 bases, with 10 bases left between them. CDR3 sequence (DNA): TGTGCCAGCAGTTACTCAACCTTCAGGGGCTACACCTTC. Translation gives CASSYSTFRGYTF.

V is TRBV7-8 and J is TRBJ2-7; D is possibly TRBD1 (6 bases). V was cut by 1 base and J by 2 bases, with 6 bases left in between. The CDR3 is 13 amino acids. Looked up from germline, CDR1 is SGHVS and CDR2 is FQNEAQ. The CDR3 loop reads CASSLDRAYEQYF. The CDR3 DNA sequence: TGTGCCAGCAGCTTAGACAGGGCCTACGAGCAGTACTTC. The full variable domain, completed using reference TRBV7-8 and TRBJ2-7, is GAGVSQSPRYKVAKRGQDVALRCDPISGHVSLFWYQQALGQGPEFLTYFQNEAQLDKSGLPSDRFFAERPEGSVSTLKIQRTQQEDSAVYLCASSLDRAYEQYFGPGTRLTVT.

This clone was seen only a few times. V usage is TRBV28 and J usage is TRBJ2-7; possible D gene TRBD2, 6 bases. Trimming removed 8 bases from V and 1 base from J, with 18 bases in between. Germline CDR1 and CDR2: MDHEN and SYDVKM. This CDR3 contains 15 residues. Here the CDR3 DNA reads TGTGCCAGCTCTCCGGGGACTCCTCGTTCCTACGAGCAGTACTTC. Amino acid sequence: CASSPGTPRSYEQYF.

The CDR3 DNA follows: TGCGCCAGCAGCCAGGGGGGGCGGGGAGGCGGCCACGAGCAGTACTTC. Its protein is CASSQGGRGGGHEQYF. The chain links TRBV4-1 to TRBJ2-7, with D perhaps matching TRBD2 (7 bases). The V end lost 3 bases, the J end lost 5 bases, and 20 bases lay between the germline ends. Germline values: CDR1 MGHRA, CDR2 YSYEKL. The CDR3 is 16 residues long.

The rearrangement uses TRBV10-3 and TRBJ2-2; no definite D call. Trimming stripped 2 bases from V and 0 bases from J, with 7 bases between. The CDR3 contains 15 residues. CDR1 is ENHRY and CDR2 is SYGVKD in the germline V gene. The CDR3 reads CAISEVFTNTGELFF. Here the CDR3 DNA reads TGTGCCATCAGTGAGGTTTTTACGAACACCGGGGAGCTGTTTTTT.

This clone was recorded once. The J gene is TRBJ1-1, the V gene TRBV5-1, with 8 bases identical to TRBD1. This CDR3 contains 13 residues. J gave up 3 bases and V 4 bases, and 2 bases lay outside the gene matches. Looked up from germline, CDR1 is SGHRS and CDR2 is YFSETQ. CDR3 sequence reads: CASSQQGDTEAFF. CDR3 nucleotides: TGCGCCAGCAGCCAACAGGGGGACACTGAAGCTTTCTTT.

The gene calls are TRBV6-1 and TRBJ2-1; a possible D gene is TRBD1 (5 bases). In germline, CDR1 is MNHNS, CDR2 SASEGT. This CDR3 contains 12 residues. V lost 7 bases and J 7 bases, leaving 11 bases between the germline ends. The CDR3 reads CASTIGVNEQFF. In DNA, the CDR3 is TGTGCCAGCACTATAGGGGTTAATGAGCAGTTCTTC.